The 10 T cell receptor beta chains below all came from one sample that was sequenced in a study of T cells in Graves' hyperthyroidism and ophthalmopathy. The investigators amplified TCR beta CDR3 regions from RNA transcripts. The HTBI primer set was used in a first-round RT-PCR of the TCR CDR3. MiXCR, run by TCRdb on the multiplex PCR reads, gives a single entry per CDR3 protein. The sample lists about 500,000 distinct CDR3 sequences; 16% were seen once. Sequencing was carried out using blood. These receptor sequences come from a woman in her late teens or twenties with Graves' hyperthyroidism.

This clonotype appeared a few times. The chain is built from TRBV7-2 and TRBJ2-1, with 11 bases that match TRBD2. The CDR3 totals 18 residues. In germline, CDR1 is SGHTA, CDR2 FQGNSA. The ends lost 2 bases at V and 10 bases at J; junction bases unmatched: 16. The chain's CDR3 is CASSLLPSGGPRNLEQFF. CDR3 DNA sequence: TGTGCCAGCAGCTTACTCCCTAGCGGGGGGCCCCGTAATTTGGAGCAGTTCTTC. The variable domain in full, with the rest retrieved from reference TRBV7-2 and TRBJ2-1, is GAGVSQSPSNKVTEKGKDVELRCDPISGHTALYWYRQSLGQGLEFLIYFQGNSAPDKSGLPSDRFSAERTGGSVSTLTIQRTQQEDSAVYLCASSLLPSGGPRNLEQFFGPGTRLTVL.

In its sample, this clonotype was seen many times. The chain joins TRBV2 to TRBJ1-6; 10 nucleotides match TRBD1. Germline values: CDR1 SNHLY, CDR2 FYNNEI. This CDR3 contains 15 residues. After removal of 3 bases from V and 9 bases from J, the junction contained 5 bases not matched to a gene. CDR3 nucleotide sequence: TGTGCCAGCAGTGATGAGACAGGGGGCGGTTCACCCCTCCACTTT. It encodes CASSDETGGGSPLHF.

This clonotype was observed many times. The chain carries TRBV2 and TRBJ2-3; 11 bases align to TRBD2. V shed 4 bases and J 3 bases; nucleotides not matched to a gene: 6. The CDR3 totals 16 residues. The germline gives CDR1 SNHLY, CDR2 FYNNEI. The CDR3 DNA follows: TGTGCCAGCAGTGTTACTAGCGGGAGAGTAACAGATACGCAGTATTTT. Translation: CASSVTSGRVTDTQYF.

This clonotype was found a few times. V and J are TRBV19 and TRBJ2-2; 9 bases agree with TRBD2. J gave up 6 bases and V 3 bases, and 8 bases lay outside the gene matches. The CDR3 is 16 amino acids. The V gene's germline CDR1 is LNHDA and CDR2 SQIVND (reference sequence). CDR3 loop: CASSIEFAGGSGELFF. In nucleotides, the CDR3 is TGTGCCAGTAGTATTGAGTTTGCGGGGGGGTCCGGGGAGCTGTTTTTT.

This clonotype was picked up many times. The chain couples TRBV28 to TRBJ2-1; 10 bases match TRBD2. From germline, CDR1 is MDHEN and CDR2 SYDVKM. The CDR3 spans 15 residues. Trimming at V came to 7 bases and at J to 6 bases, leaving 9 bases not matched to a gene. The CDR3 DNA reads TGTGCCAGCATATCGCTAGCGGGAGTTTTCAATGAGCAGTTCTTC. It translates to CASISLAGVFNEQFF.

This clonotype was detected ten times or more. The V and J genes are TRBV20-1 and TRBJ2-7; TRBD2 is a possible D gene (5 bases). CDR1 is DFQATT and CDR2 is SNEGSKA in the germline V gene (reference sequence). This CDR3 has 18 amino acids. V lost 0 bases, J lost 3 bases, and 24 bases lay in between. CDR3 sequence: CSARDQASTSKLYYEQYF. The CDR3 coding sequence is TGCAGTGCTAGAGATCAGGCTAGCACTTCTAAACTCTACTACGAGCAGTACTTC.

This clonotype was seen many times. J is TRBJ2-1 and V is TRBV6-1; 12 bases match TRBD2. The trim removed 7 bases at V and 4 bases at J, leaving 11 bases unmatched. The germline V gene has CDR1 MNHNS and CDR2 SASEGT. The length of the CDR3 is 17 residues. CDR3 protein: CASIDRVTSGRYNEQFF. The DNA of the CDR3 is TGTGCCAGCATAGACAGGGTCACTAGCGGGAGGTACAATGAGCAGTTCTTC.

The sample holds many counts of this clonotype. The chain is built from TRBV2 and TRBJ2-3; D remains ambiguous. This CDR3 comprises 14 residues. Germline lookup yields CDR1 SNHLY and CDR2 FYNNEI. With 6 bases removed from V and 2 bases from J, the gap between germline ends came to 12 bases. The CDR3 bases are TGTGCCAGCAGAAGTCGTCCCCTCACAGATACGCAGTATTTT. As protein: CASRSRPLTDTQYF.

For the CDR3, the DNA is TGTGCCAGCAGCCCAGGGGGTCTGGACACCGGGGAGCTGTTTTTT. It encodes CASSPGGLDTGELFF. This chain joins TRBV12-3 or TRBV12-4 and TRBJ2-2, with TRBD1 matching 7 bases. V dropped 6 bases and J dropped 3; count of bases not matched to a gene: 7. The CDR3 consists of 15 residues.

Only a few counts were recorded for this clonotype. This chain uses TRBV20-1 with TRBJ2-3; possible D gene TRBD2, 6 bases. V was cut by 0 bases and J by 4 bases, with 14 bases left in between. CDR1 is DFQATT and CDR2 is SNEGSKA in the germline V gene (reference sequence). The CDR3 covers 15 residues. CDR3 amino acids: CSARDPTRSADTQYF. In nucleotides, the CDR3 is TGCAGTGCTAGAGACCCGACTAGGTCGGCAGATACGCAGTATTTT.